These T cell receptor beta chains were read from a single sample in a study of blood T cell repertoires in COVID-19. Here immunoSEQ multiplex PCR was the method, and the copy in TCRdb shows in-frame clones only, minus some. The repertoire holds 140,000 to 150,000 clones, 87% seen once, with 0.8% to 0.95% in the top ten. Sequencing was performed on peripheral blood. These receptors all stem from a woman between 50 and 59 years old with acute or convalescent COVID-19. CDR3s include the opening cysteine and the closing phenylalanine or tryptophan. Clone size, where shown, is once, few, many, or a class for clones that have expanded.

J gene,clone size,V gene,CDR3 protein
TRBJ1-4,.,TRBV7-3,CASSLQGANGNEKLFF
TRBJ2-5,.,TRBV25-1,CASSEYGGETQYF
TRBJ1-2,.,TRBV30,CAWRTRGLAIDYGYTF
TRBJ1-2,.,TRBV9,CASEGMVGQAYGYTF
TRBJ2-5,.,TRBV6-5,CASTLEAGAETQYF
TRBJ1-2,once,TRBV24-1,CATSEQANYGYTF
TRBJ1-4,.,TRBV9,CASSSRTGEGEKLFF
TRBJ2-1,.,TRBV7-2,CASSLMRSYNEQFF
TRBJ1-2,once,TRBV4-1,CASSQGDRGPPFDGYTF
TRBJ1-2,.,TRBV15,CATSSTEGGARNYGYTF
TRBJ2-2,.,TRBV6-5,CASSRTGSTGELFF
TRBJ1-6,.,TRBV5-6,CASSLQGVGSPLHF
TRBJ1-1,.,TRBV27,CASSSDSVITEAFF
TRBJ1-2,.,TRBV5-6,CASSLETGRGGYGYTF
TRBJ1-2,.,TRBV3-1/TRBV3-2,CASSQGDRALLGGYTF
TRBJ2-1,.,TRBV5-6,CASSLDRATYNEQFF
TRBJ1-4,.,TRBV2,CASLDRVEKLFF
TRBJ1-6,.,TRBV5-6,CASSQQVADSPLHF
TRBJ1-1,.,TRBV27,CASSLWAAMNTEAFF
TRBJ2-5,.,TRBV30,CACPGQGLSETQYF
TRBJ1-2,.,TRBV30,CAWRLTGSDGYTF
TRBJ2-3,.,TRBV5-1,CASSRTSGGALDTQYF
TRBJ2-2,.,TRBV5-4,CASSNGLAGYGELFF
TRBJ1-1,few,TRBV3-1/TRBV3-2,CASSFRGRGDTEAFF
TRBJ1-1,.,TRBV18,CASSPPGQGAVAEAFF